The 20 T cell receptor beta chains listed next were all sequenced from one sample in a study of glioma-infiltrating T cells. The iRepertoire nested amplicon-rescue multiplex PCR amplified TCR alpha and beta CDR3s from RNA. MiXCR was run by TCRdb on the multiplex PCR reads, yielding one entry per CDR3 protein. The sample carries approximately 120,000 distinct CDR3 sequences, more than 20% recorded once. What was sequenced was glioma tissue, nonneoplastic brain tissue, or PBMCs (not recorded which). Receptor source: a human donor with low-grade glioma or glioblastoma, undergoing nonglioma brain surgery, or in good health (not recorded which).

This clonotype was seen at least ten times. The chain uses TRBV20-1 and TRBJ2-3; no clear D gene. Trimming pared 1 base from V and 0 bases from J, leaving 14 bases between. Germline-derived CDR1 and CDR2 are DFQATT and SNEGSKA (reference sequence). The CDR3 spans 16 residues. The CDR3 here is CSARGVQDFSTDTQYF. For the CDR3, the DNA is TGCAGTGCTAGAGGGGTGCAGGATTTTAGCACAGATACGCAGTATTTT.

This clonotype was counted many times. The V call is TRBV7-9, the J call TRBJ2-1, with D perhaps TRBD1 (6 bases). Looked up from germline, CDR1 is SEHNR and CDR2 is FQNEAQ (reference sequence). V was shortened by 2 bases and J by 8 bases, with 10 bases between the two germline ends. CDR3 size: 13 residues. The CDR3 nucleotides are TGTGCCAGCAGCTTACCAGGGGCCGATGAGCAGTTCTTC. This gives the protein CASSLPGADEQFF.

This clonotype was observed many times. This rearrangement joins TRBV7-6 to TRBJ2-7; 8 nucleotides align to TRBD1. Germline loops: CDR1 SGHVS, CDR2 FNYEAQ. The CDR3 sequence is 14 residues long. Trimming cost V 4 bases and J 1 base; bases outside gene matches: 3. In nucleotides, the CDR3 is TGTGCCAGCAGCTCGGGGACAGGATCCTACGAGCAGTACTTC. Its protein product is CASSSGTGSYEQYF.

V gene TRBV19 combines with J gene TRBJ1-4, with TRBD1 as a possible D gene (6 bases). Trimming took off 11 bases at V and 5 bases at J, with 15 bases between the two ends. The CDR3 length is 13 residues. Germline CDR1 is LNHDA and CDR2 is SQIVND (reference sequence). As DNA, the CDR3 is TGTGCCTCGAGGGGGAGGGTCAATGAAAAACTGTTTTTT. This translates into CASRGRVNEKLFF. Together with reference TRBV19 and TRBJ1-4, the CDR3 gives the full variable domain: DGGITQSPKYLFRKEGQNVTLSCEQNLNHDAMYWYRQDPGQGLRLIYYSQIVNDFQKGDIAEGYSVSREKKESFPLTVTSAQKNPTAFYLCASRGRVNEKLFFGSGTQLSVL.

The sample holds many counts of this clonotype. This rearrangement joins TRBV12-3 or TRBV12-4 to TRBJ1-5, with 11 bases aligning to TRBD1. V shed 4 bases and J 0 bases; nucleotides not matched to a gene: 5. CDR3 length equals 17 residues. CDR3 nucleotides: TGTGCCAGCAGTTCCGGGACAGGGGGGGATAGCAATCAGCCCCAGCATTTT. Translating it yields CASSSGTGGDSNQPQHF.

CDR3 bases: TGTGCCTGGACCAGGTATTCTAGGACGATGGGCGAGCAGTACTTC. Translation gives CAWTRYSRTMGEQYF. The chain carries TRBV30 and TRBJ2-7, with no clear D. The CDR3 is 15 amino acids. V lost 4 bases to trimming and J lost 6 bases, with 22 bases between them. Germline CDR1 reads GTSNPN; CDR2 reads SVGIG (reference sequence).

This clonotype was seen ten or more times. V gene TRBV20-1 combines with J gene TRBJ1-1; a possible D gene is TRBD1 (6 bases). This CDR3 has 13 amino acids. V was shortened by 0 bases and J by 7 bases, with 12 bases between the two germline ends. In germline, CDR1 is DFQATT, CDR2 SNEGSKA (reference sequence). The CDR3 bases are TGCAGTGCTAGAGATTTTAGGGGGGTTGAAGCTTTCTTT. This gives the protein CSARDFRGVEAFF.

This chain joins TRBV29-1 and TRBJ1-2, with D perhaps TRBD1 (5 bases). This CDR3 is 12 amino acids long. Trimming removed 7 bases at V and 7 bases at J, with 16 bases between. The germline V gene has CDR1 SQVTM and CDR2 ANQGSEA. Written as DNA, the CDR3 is TGCAGCGCTCAGGATTGGGACGGTGGCTACACCTTC. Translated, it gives CSAQDWDGGYTF.

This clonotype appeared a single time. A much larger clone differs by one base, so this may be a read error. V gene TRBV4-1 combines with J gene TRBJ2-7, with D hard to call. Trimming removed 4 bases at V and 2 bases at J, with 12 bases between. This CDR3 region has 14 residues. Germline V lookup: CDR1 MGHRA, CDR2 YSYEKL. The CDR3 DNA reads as TGCGCCAGCAGCCGCCAAACCCTCCCCTACGAGCAGTACTTC. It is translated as CASSRQTLPYEQYF.

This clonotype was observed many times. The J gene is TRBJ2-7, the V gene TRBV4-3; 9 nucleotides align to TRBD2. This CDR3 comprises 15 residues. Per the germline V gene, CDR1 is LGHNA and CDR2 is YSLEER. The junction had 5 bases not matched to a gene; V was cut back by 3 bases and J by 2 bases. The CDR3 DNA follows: TGCGCCAGCAGCCAGTTACTAGCGGGTGCCTACGAGCAGTACTTC. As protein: CASSQLLAGAYEQYF.

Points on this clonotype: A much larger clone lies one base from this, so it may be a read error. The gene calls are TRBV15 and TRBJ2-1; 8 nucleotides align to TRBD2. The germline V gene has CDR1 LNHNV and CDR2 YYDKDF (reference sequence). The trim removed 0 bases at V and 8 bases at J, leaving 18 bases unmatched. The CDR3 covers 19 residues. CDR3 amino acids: CATSRDAWGRTNGRDEQFF. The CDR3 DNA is TGTGCCACCAGCAGAGACGCTTGGGGCCGGACTAACGGGAGGGATGAGCAGTTCTTC.

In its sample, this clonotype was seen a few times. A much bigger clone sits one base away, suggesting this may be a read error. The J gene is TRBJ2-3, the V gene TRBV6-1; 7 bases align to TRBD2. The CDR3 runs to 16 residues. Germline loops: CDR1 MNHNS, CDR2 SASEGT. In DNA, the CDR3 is TGTTCCAGCAGCCTACCCCCCGGGAGGACCACAGATACGCAGTATTTT. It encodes CSSSLPPGRTTDTQYF.

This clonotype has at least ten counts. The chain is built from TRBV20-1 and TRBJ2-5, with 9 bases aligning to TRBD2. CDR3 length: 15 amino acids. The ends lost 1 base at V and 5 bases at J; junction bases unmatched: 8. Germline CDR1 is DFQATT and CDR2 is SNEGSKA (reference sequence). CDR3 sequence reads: CSARVPGTSLETQYF. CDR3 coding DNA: TGCAGTGCTAGAGTACCCGGGACTAGCCTTGAGACCCAGTACTTC.

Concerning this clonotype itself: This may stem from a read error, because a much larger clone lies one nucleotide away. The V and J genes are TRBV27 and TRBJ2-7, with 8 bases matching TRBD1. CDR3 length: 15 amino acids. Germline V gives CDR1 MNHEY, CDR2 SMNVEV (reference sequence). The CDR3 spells CASSSPGQASYEEYF. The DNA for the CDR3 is TGTGCCAGCAGTTCCCCGGGACAGGCCTCCTACGAGGAGTACTTC.

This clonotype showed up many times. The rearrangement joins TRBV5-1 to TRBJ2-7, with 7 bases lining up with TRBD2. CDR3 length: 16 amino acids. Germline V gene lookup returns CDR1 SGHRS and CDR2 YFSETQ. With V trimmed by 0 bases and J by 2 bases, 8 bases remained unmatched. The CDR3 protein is CASSLVQLGGTYEQYF. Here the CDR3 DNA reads TGCGCCAGCAGCTTGGTTCAGCTGGGAGGGACCTACGAGCAGTACTTC.

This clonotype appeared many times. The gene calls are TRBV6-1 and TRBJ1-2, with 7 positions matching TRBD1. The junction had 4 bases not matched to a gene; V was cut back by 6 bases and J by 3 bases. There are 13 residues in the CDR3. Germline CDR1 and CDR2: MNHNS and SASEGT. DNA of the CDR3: TGTGCCAGCAGCTCTACAGGGGACTATGGCTACACCTTC. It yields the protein CASSSTGDYGYTF.

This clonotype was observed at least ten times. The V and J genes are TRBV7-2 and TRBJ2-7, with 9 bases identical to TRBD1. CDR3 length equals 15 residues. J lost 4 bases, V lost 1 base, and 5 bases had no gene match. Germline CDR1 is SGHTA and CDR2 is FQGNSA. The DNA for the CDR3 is TGTGCCAGCAGCTTAGATCCGGGACAGGGTTACGAGCAGTACTTC. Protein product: CASSLDPGQGYEQYF.

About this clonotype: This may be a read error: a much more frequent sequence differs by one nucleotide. The CDR3 DNA reads TGTGCCATCACCCCCGTGGCCTCTGGGGCCAACGTCCTGACTTTC. It specifies CAITPVASGANVLTF. The genes are TRBV12-3 or TRBV12-4 and TRBJ2-6; D gene ambiguous. This CDR3 is 15 amino acids long. Trimming removed 10 bases at V and 0 bases at J, with 13 bases between.

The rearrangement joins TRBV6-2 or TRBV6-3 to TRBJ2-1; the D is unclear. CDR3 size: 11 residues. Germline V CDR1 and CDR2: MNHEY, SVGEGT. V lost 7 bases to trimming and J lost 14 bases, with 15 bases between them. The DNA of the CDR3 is TGTGCCAGCATGTTGAACAATGAAAAGTTCTTC. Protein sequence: CASMLNNEKFF.

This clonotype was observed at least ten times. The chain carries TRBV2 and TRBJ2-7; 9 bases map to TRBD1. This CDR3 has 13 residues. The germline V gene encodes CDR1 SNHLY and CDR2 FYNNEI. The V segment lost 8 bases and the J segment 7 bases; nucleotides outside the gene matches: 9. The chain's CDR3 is CASGGDRVREQYF. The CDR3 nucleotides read TGTGCCAGCGGAGGGGACAGGGTGCGAGAGCAGTACTTC. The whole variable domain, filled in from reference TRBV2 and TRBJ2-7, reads EPEVTQTPSHQVTQMGQEVILRCVPISNHLYFYWYRQILGQKVEFLVSFYNNEISEKSEIFDDQFSVERPDGSNFTLKIRSTKLEDSAMYFCASGGDRVREQYFGPGTRLTVT.